Shown below are 24 T cell receptor beta chains from a single sample sequenced in a study of blood T cell repertoires in COVID-19. The repertoire was sequenced with immunoSEQ multiplex PCR; TCRdb's copy has only in-frame clones and lacks some. The table lists roughly 390,000 clones, approximately 81% of them singletons. Sequencing was performed on peripheral blood. These receptors all stem from a woman in her late teens or twenties with acute or convalescent COVID-19.

The sample holds a few counts of this clone. The CDR3 sequence is CASSVSGEQFF. CDR3 bases: TGTGCCAGTAGCGTCAGCGGTGAGCAGTTCTTC. The rearrangement uses TRBV19 and TRBJ2-1, with D possibly being TRBD2 (5 bases). Trimming removed 6 bases from V and 9 bases from J, with 9 bases in between. The CDR3 length is 11 residues. Per the germline V gene, CDR1 is LNHDA and CDR2 is SQIVND (reference sequence).

This clone has more than one count but fewer than ten. The CDR3 reads CASHSAEGGNTIYF. The CDR3 DNA follows: TGCGCCAGCCATTCCGCGGAGGGGGGAAACACCATATATTTT. V and J are TRBV5-1 and TRBJ1-3, with D possibly matching TRBD1 (5 bases). The CDR3 is 14 amino acids. V lost 7 bases, J lost 4 bases, and 15 bases lay in between. Germline V gives CDR1 SGHRS, CDR2 YFSETQ. Together with reference TRBV5-1 and TRBJ1-3, the CDR3 gives the full variable domain: KAGVTQTPRYLIKTRGQQVTLSCSPISGHRSVSWYQQTPGQGLQFLFEYFSETQRNKGNFPGRFSGRQFSNSRSEMNVSTLELGDSALYLCASHSAEGGNTIYFGEGSWLTVV.

This rearrangement joins TRBV5-5 to TRBJ2-7; 11 bases are shared with TRBD1. The CDR3 has 15 residues. Trimming took 0 bases from V and 5 from J; bases not matched to a gene: 4. The germline V gene encodes CDR1 SGHKS and CDR2 YYEKEE (reference sequence). CDR3 residues: CASSLGGTGGNEQYF. CDR3 in DNA: TGTGCCAGCAGCTTGGGAGGGACAGGGGGGAACGAGCAGTACTTC. The full variable domain, in which reference TRBV5-5 and TRBJ2-7 provide the parts outside the CDR3, is DAGVTQSPTHLIKTRGQQVTLRCSPISGHKSVSWYQQVLGQGPQFIFQYYEKEERGRGNFPDRFSARQFPNYSSELNVNALLLGDSALYLCASSLGGTGGNEQYFGPGTRLTVT.

J is TRBJ1-3 and V is TRBV9; possible D gene TRBD1, 6 bases. V lost 4 bases and J lost 4, with 15 bases in between. The germline CDR1 and CDR2 sequences are SGDLS and YYNGEE. This CDR3 is built from 15 residues. DNA of the CDR3: TGTGCCAGCAGCTCAAACAGGGCTGGCGGAAACACCATATATTTT. Protein sequence: CASSSNRAGGNTIYF.

J is TRBJ2-1 and V is TRBV7-3, with D possibly matching TRBD1 (5 bases). The CDR3 is made up of 14 amino acids. Between the trimmed V and J ends, which lost 2 bases and 5 bases, there was a span of 10 bases. From germline, CDR1 is SGHTA and CDR2 FQGTGA. CDR3 coding DNA: TGTGCCAGCAGCTTAGGAACAGGCGACAATGAGCAGTTCTTC. Amino acids: CASSLGTGDNEQFF.

The genes are TRBV9 and TRBJ2-1; tentatively, D is TRBD2 (7 bases). V gave up 3 bases and J gave up 8 bases, with 18 bases separating them. This CDR3 has 15 residues. Looked up from germline, CDR1 is SGDLS and CDR2 is YYNGEE. CDR3 amino acids: CASSEGGAEADEQFF. As DNA, the CDR3 is TGTGCCAGCAGCGAGGGGGGGGCTGAAGCCGATGAGCAGTTCTTC.

The chain joins TRBV9 to TRBJ1-2, with TRBD1 identical over 9 bases. J lost 6 bases, V lost 6 bases, and 3 bases had no gene match. The CDR3 extends over 12 amino acids. CDR1 is SGDLS and CDR2 is YYNGEE in the germline V gene. CDR3 DNA sequence: TGTGCCAGCAAGACAGGGGGGGATGGCTACACCTTC. Translating it yields CASKTGGDGYTF.

For the CDR3, the DNA is TGTGCCAGCAGGCCTGGACTAGCGGGGCCCTGGTCCTACGAGCAGTACTTC. Amino acids: CASRPGLAGPWSYEQYF. The rearrangement links TRBV27 to TRBJ2-7; 12 nucleotides line up with TRBD2. Germline CDR1 is MNHEY and CDR2 is SMNVEV (reference sequence). J gave up 1 base and V 6 bases, and 10 bases lay outside the gene matches. The CDR3 is 17 residues long.

The chain has TRBV7-6 and TRBJ1-1; TRBD1 matches at 7 bases. Germline V CDR1 and CDR2: SGHVS, FNYEAQ. Trimming cost V 3 bases and J 6 bases; bases outside gene matches: 13. This CDR3 spans 16 amino acids. The CDR3 spells CASSFSIKGGAAEAFF. Here the CDR3 DNA reads TGTGCCAGCAGCTTCTCGATAAAAGGGGGCGCAGCTGAAGCTTTCTTT.

The chain recombines TRBV5-6 with TRBJ1-4, with TRBD1 identical over 9 bases. V was clipped by 1 base and J by 7 bases; unmatched bases: 5. CDR1 SGHDT and CDR2 YYEEEE come from the germline V gene. The CDR3 is 15 amino acids. The CDR3 DNA reads as TGTGCCAGCAGCTTGCCGGGACAGGGAGGTGAAAAACTGTTTTTT. It is translated as CASSLPGQGGEKLFF.

The chain recombines TRBV28 with TRBJ2-7; the match to TRBD2 covers 9 bases. Germline V gene lookup returns CDR1 MDHEN and CDR2 SYDVKM. The CDR3 loop spans 14 amino acids. The J segment lost 3 bases and the V segment lost 6 bases, leaving 6 bases of the junction unmatched. The CDR3 loop reads CASRSLSGSYEQYF. The CDR3 DNA is TGTGCCAGCAGAAGCCTTAGCGGGAGCTACGAGCAGTACTTC.

The V gene is TRBV5-6, the J gene TRBJ1-3; tentatively, D is TRBD1 (6 bases). CDR1 is SGHDT, CDR2 YYEEEE, per germline. The CDR3 is 15 residues long. The germline V and J ends were trimmed by 4 bases and 0 bases, with 11 bases remaining between them. CDR3 DNA sequence: TGTGCCAGCAGCGCCCGGGACACCTCTGGAAACACCATATATTTT. Translated: CASSARDTSGNTIYF.

J is TRBJ1-5 and V is TRBV24-1; maybe TRBD1 (5 bases). Per the germline V gene, CDR1 is KGHDR and CDR2 is SFDVKD. The CDR3 extends over 15 amino acids. V was cut by 4 bases and J by 1 base, with 10 bases left in between. CDR3 DNA: TGTGCCACCAGTGACGGGGGGGGGAGCAATCAGCCCCAGCATTTT. Protein product: CATSDGGGSNQPQHF.

The genes are TRBV29-1 and TRBJ2-5; D uncertain. Trimming stripped 5 bases from V and 7 bases from J, with 8 bases between. Germline CDR1 SQVTM, CDR2 ANQGSEA. The CDR3 loop spans 10 amino acids. Here the CDR3 reads CSVIRGTQYF. Here the CDR3 DNA reads TGCAGCGTTATACGAGGGACCCAGTACTTC.

This chain links TRBV19 with TRBJ1-3; D remains ambiguous. The V end lost 6 bases, the J end lost 0 bases, and 9 bases lay between the germline ends. This CDR3 has 14 amino acids. From germline, CDR1 is LNHDA and CDR2 SQIVND (reference sequence). In nucleotides, the CDR3 is TGTGCCAGTAGCCTACCGATCTCTGGAAACACCATATATTTT. Amino acid sequence: CASSLPISGNTIYF.

The CDR3 region has the DNA TGTGCCAGCAGTACCCCAGGGGGCCCTGGAAACACCATATATTTT. Protein sequence: CASSTPGGPGNTIYF. The chain is built from TRBV6-5 and TRBJ1-3; 8 bases are shared with TRBD1. CDR1 and CDR2 from the germline V gene are MNHEY and SVGAGI. The CDR3 is 15 residues long. The V and J ends lost 5 bases and 2 bases, in that order; junction bases with no gene match: 5.

V gene TRBV27 combines with J gene TRBJ2-7; tentatively, D is TRBD2 (6 bases). Trimming cost V 5 bases and J 5 bases, with 13 bases left between them. The CDR3 covers 13 residues. Germline V lookup: CDR1 MNHEY, CDR2 SMNVEV (reference sequence). The CDR3 region is CASSPDTGDEQYF. CDR3 sequence (DNA): TGTGCCAGCAGTCCCGATACGGGGGACGAGCAGTACTTC.

This clone was detected a few times. This chain joins TRBV6-5 and TRBJ2-5; TRBD1 matches at 11 bases. Germline lookup yields CDR1 MNHEY and CDR2 SVGAGI. V was pared by 6 bases and J by 5 bases, with 5 bases of the junction left unmatched. The CDR3 is 14 amino acids. The CDR3, as DNA: TGTGCCAGCAGGGACAGGGGGCGTACGGAGACCCAGTACTTC. It translates to CASRDRGRTETQYF.

The V call is TRBV7-2, the J call TRBJ2-7, with a weak D call TRBD2 (6 bases). CDR3 length: 14 residues. The germline CDR1 and CDR2 sequences are SGHTA and FQGNSA. The ends were cut back, 4 bases at V and 2 bases at J, with 12 bases in the middle. In nucleotides, the CDR3 is TGTGCCAGCAGCTATCGGGACTCCGCCTACGAGCAGTACTTC. It translates to CASSYRDSAYEQYF.

The V call is TRBV4-1, the J call TRBJ2-5; a possible D gene is TRBD2 (6 bases). V was pared by 4 bases and J by 5 bases, with 11 bases between. The CDR3 extends over 13 amino acids. Germline CDR1 is MGHRA and CDR2 is YSYEKL. This CDR3 reads CASSRDLEETQYF. As DNA, the CDR3 is TGCGCCAGCAGCCGGGACTTGGAGGAGACCCAGTACTTC.

The rearrangement links TRBV21-1 to TRBJ2-7; the table's D call, TRBD2, has no DNA check behind it. TRBV21-1 is designated a pseudogene. The CDR3 covers 14 residues. The CDR3 DNA is TGTGCCAGCAGGAAAGCGGGAGGGACCTACGAGCAGTACTTC. Its protein is CASRKAGGTYEQYF.

The chain uses TRBV6-1 and TRBJ1-2; no reliable D call. The length of the CDR3 is 14 residues. V was trimmed by 5 bases and J by 4 bases, leaving 14 bases between them. Germline CDR1 reads MNHNS; CDR2 reads SASEGT. DNA of the CDR3: TGTGCCAGCAGTTTGACACTGCTGGGCTATGGCTACACCTTC. Protein: CASSLTLLGYGYTF.

The chain carries TRBV27 and TRBJ2-7, with TRBD2 identical over 8 bases. The germline gives CDR1 MNHEY, CDR2 SMNVEV (reference sequence). This CDR3 is built from 16 residues. CDR3 amino acids: CAPALFSSGYSYEQYF. CDR3 sequence (DNA): TGTGCTCCAGCTCTTTTTTCTAGCGGGTATTCCTACGAGCAGTACTTC.

This chain uses TRBV5-1 with TRBJ2-1; 10 bases agree with TRBD1. The germline CDR1 and CDR2 sequences are SGHRS and YFSETQ. The CDR3 is 15 residues long. Germline trimming cut 4 bases from V and 7 bases from J; bases unmatched to any gene: 8. The CDR3 protein is CASSPDRGVGNEQFF. CDR3 DNA: TGCGCCAGCAGCCCGGACAGGGGGGTCGGGAATGAGCAGTTCTTC. The full variable domain, rest sourced from reference TRBV5-1 and TRBJ2-1, is KAGVTQTPRYLIKTRGQQVTLSCSPISGHRSVSWYQQTPGQGLQFLFEYFSETQRNKGNFPGRFSGRQFSNSRSEMNVSTLELGDSALYLCASSPDRGVGNEQFFGPGTRLTVL.